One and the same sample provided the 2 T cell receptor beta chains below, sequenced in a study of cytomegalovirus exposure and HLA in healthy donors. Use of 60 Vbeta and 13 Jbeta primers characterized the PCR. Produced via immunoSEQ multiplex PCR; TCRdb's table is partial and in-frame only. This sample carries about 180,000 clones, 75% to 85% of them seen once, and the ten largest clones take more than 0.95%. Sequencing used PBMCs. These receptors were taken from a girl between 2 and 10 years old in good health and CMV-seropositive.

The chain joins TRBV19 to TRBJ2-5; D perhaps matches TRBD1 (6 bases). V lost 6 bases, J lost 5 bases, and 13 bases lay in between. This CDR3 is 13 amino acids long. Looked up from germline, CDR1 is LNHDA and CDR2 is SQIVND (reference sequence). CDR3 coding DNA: TGTGCCAGTAGGGAAAGGGGGTCGGAGACCCAGTACTTC. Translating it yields CASRERGSETQYF.

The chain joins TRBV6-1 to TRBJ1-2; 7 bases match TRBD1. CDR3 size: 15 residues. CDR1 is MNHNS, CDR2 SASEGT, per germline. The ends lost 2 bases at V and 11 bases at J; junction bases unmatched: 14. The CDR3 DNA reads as TGTGCCAGCAGTGAACCCGGAGACAGGGCCGCGGTATACACCTTC. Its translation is CASSEPGDRAAVYTF.